The 26 T cell receptor beta chains reported below all come from one sample, sequenced in a study of PD-L1 blockade in urothelial cancer. Using immunoSEQ multiplex PCR, the repertoire was profiled, and TCRdb retains in-frame clones only, with some absent. The table records tens of thousands of clones, roughly four fifths of them present only once. The material was PBMCs, obtained around atezolizumab (anti-PD-L1) treatment. All receptors come from a man between 65 and 85 years old with urothelial cancer.

Only a few counts were recorded for this clone. This sequence joins TRBV5-7 and TRBJ1-2; D call uncertain. TRBV5-7 is labeled an ORF, and its function is uncertain. This CDR3 has 11 amino acids. Trimming removed 2 bases from V and 6 bases from J, with 5 bases in between. CDR3 region: CASSFRDGYTF. The CDR3, as DNA: TGTGCCAGCAGCTTTCGGGATGGCTACACCTTC.

The chain recombines TRBV5-4 with TRBJ1-2, with TRBD1 as a possible D gene (5 bases). CDR1 and CDR2 from the germline V gene are SGHNT and YYREEE (reference sequence). The germline V and J ends were trimmed by 0 bases and 4 bases, with 13 bases remaining between them. The CDR3 extends over 15 amino acids. In DNA, the CDR3 is TGTGCCAGCAGCTTGGCCAAATCGGGGGGCTATGGCTACACCTTC. It is translated as CASSLAKSGGYGYTF. The full variable domain, its missing parts supplied by reference TRBV5-4 and TRBJ1-2, is ETGVTQSPTHLIKTRGQQVTLRCSSQSGHNTVSWYQQALGQGPQFIFQYYREEENGRGNFPPRFSGLQFPNYSSELNVNALELDDSALYLCASSLAKSGGYGYTFGSGTRLTVV.

V gene TRBV10-3 combines with J gene TRBJ2-2; 9 bases are shared with TRBD1. Germline V gene lookup returns CDR1 ENHRY and CDR2 SYGVKD. CDR3 length equals 15 residues. After removal of 6 bases from V and 3 bases from J, the junction contained 5 bases not matched to a gene. The CDR3 here is CAISPGQGYTGELFF. The CDR3 DNA sequence: TGTGCCATCAGCCCGGGACAGGGATACACCGGGGAGCTGTTTTTT.

There are a few counts of this clone. V usage is TRBV6-1 and J usage is TRBJ1-5; 11 nucleotides align to TRBD1. From germline, CDR1 is MNHNS and CDR2 SASEGT. This CDR3 contains 16 residues. V dropped 4 bases and J dropped 1; count of bases not matched to a gene: 3. The CDR3 DNA reads TGTGCCAGCAGTGTCCGGGACAGGGGGAGCAATCAGCCCCAGCATTTT. Protein: CASSVRDRGSNQPQHF.

The chain links TRBV7-2 to TRBJ2-7; 7 bases match TRBD1. Germline V gene sequence: CDR1 SGHTA, CDR2 FQGNSA. There are 14 residues in the CDR3. V was pared by 4 bases and J by 0 bases, with 3 bases of the junction left unmatched. The DNA for the CDR3 is TGTGCCAGCAGCTCACAGGGGAGCTCCTACGAGCAGTACTTC. It yields the protein CASSSQGSSYEQYF.

The chain recombines TRBV25-1 with TRBJ1-1, with D tentatively TRBD1 (6 bases). The CDR3 is 15 residues long. The V end was cut by 5 bases, the J end by 0 bases, with 13 bases between. The germline V gene has CDR1 MGHDK and CDR2 SYGVNS. CDR3 DNA: TGTGCCAGCAGTTCAGGGGAAATCTTGAACACTGAAGCTTTCTTT. This sequence encodes CASSSGEILNTEAFF.

The chain combines TRBV28 with TRBJ2-3, with 7 bases aligning to TRBD2. The germline CDR1 and CDR2 sequences are MDHEN and SYDVKM. V lost 3 bases, J lost 2 bases, and 5 bases stayed unmatched. The CDR3 loop spans 15 amino acids. In DNA, the CDR3 is TGTGCCAGCAGTTTGGCTAGCGGTATCACAGATACGCAGTATTTT. It translates to CASSLASGITDTQYF.

The chain couples TRBV19 to TRBJ1-5; TRBD1 agrees at 11 bases. J gave up 7 bases and V 3 bases, and 5 bases lay outside the gene matches. The CDR3 totals 15 residues. Looked up from germline, CDR1 is LNHDA and CDR2 is SQIVND (reference sequence). CDR3 sequence: CASSIGQGAPQPQHF. The CDR3 nucleotides read TGTGCCAGTAGTATCGGACAGGGGGCTCCGCAGCCCCAGCATTTT. Using reference TRBV19 and TRBJ1-5 for the parts outside the CDR3, the full variable domain is DGGITQSPKYLFRKEGQNVTLSCEQNLNHDAMYWYRQDPGQGLRLIYYSQIVNDFQKGDIAEGYSVSREKKESFPLTVTSAQKNPTAFYLCASSIGQGAPQPQHFGDGTRLSIL.

J is TRBJ1-1 and V is TRBV6-5; D unclear. The CDR3 loop spans 14 amino acids. Trimming took 2 bases from V and 4 from J, leaving 11 bases between them. CDR1 is MNHEY, CDR2 SVGAGI, per germline. The CDR3 DNA is TGTGCCAGCAGTTACGTTGCCGGGAGCACTGAAGCTTTCTTT. Encoded protein: CASSYVAGSTEAFF.

This chain connects TRBV5-4 to TRBJ2-2, with TRBD2 matching over 8 bases. The CDR3 length is 16 residues. Germline V gene data show CDR1 as SGHNT and CDR2 as YYREEE (reference sequence). V trimming: 0 bases; J trimming: 7 bases; junction bases outside the gene matches: 8. The CDR3 here is CASSLGPGREVGELFF. CDR3 DNA: TGTGCCAGCAGCTTGGGACCCGGGAGGGAAGTCGGGGAGCTGTTTTTT.

V gene TRBV5-4 combines with J gene TRBJ2-2; 7 positions agree with TRBD1. Germline V lookup: CDR1 SGHNT, CDR2 YYREEE (reference sequence). The CDR3 totals 16 residues. With V trimmed by 3 bases and J by 3 bases, 8 bases remained unmatched. The CDR3 is CASSSRRTGDTGELFF. The CDR3, as DNA: TGTGCCAGCAGCTCACGTAGGACAGGAGACACCGGGGAGCTGTTTTTT.

V usage is TRBV29-1 and J usage is TRBJ2-3; perhaps TRBD2 as D (6 bases). Germline lookup yields CDR1 SQVTM and CDR2 ANQGSEA. V dropped 4 bases and J dropped 3 bases, with 8 bases sitting between them. CDR3 length: 12 residues. The CDR3 bases are TGCAGCGTTGGGGACTGGACAGATACGCAGTATTTT. Translating it yields CSVGDWTDTQYF.

This clone has just one count. The chain carries TRBV6-5 and TRBJ2-2; 9 positions agree with TRBD1. Looked up from germline, CDR1 is MNHEY and CDR2 is SVGAGI. V lost 0 bases to trimming and J lost 4 bases; unmatched junction nucleotides: 3. The CDR3 runs 16 residues. The CDR3 here is CASSYSDRGGTGELFF. For the CDR3, the DNA is TGTGCCAGCAGTTACTCGGACAGGGGAGGCACCGGGGAGCTGTTTTTT.

This clone was seen only once. The chain is built from TRBV4-2 and TRBJ2-1; tentatively, D is TRBD2 (6 bases). The CDR3 consists of 16 residues. Germline V gene data show CDR1 as LGHNA and CDR2 as YNFKEQ. Between the trimmed V and J ends, which lost 4 bases and 2 bases, there was a span of 15 bases. Written as DNA, the CDR3 is TGTGCCAGCAGCCCCGAGGCGGGGCTAACCTACAATGAGCAGTTCTTC. This translates into CASSPEAGLTYNEQFF.

The chain carries TRBV4-2 and TRBJ1-2; D remains unclear. Germline values: CDR1 LGHNA, CDR2 YNFKEQ. This CDR3 spans 15 amino acids. With 0 bases removed from V and 3 bases from J, the gap between germline ends came to 11 bases. Here the CDR3 DNA reads TGTGCCAGCAGCCAAGATAATCGGGGTGACTATGGCTACACCTTC. It encodes CASSQDNRGDYGYTF.

This clone was picked up one time. V gene TRBV7-2 combines with J gene TRBJ2-7; 10 positions agree with TRBD1. The J segment lost 6 bases and the V segment lost 5 bases, leaving 10 bases of the junction unmatched. The CDR3 covers 15 residues. Germline V gene lookup returns CDR1 SGHTA and CDR2 FQGNSA. Written as DNA, the CDR3 is TGTGCCAGCAGCCAATACCGACAGGGGGCAGTCGAGCAGTACTTC. Amino acid sequence: CASSQYRQGAVEQYF. The full variable domain, with the rest looked up from reference TRBV7-2 and TRBJ2-7, is GAGVSQSPSNKVTEKGKDVELRCDPISGHTALYWYRQSLGQGLEFLIYFQGNSAPDKSGLPSDRFSAERTGGSVSTLTIQRTQQEDSAVYLCASSQYRQGAVEQYFGPGTRLTVT.

This chain links TRBV18 with TRBJ2-1, with TRBD2 matching 13 bases. J gave up 7 bases and V 8 bases, and 11 bases lay outside the gene matches. This CDR3 has 16 amino acids. CDR1 and CDR2 from the germline V gene are KGHSH and LQKENI. CDR3 sequence (DNA): TGTGCCAGCGCATACACTAGCGGGGGGGCCAGAAATGAGCAGTTCTTC. Protein product: CASAYTSGGARNEQFF.

The chain employs TRBV6-5 and TRBJ2-7, with 10 nucleotides matching TRBD2. CDR3 length equals 15 residues. After removal of 0 bases from V and 4 bases from J, the junction contained 3 bases not matched to a gene. Germline CDR1 is MNHEY and CDR2 is SVGAGI. The CDR3 coding sequence is TGTGCCAGCAGTTACTCACTAGCGGGAACTTACGAGCAGTACTTC. This translates into CASSYSLAGTYEQYF.

The CDR3 sequence is CASSSSSYEQYF. CDR3 sequence (DNA): TGCGCCAGCAGCTCGAGCTCCTACGAGCAGTACTTC. V usage is TRBV5-1 and J usage is TRBJ2-7; unclear D gene. Trimming removed 3 bases from V and 0 bases from J, with 4 bases in between. Germline values: CDR1 SGHRS, CDR2 YFSETQ. This CDR3 is 12 amino acids long.

In this sample, this clone turned up once. The chain employs TRBV7-8 and TRBJ1-5; a weak D match, TRBD1 (5 bases). Trimming shortened V by 5 bases and J by 4 bases, and 18 bases separated the two germline ends. The CDR3 is 16 amino acids. CDR1 is SGHVS and CDR2 is FQNEAQ in the germline V gene. CDR3: CASSPRAERTNQPQHF. The CDR3 DNA sequence: TGTGCCAGCAGCCCCCGGGCGGAAAGGACAAATCAGCCCCAGCATTTT.

The chain links TRBV19 to TRBJ2-5; 12 bases are shared with TRBD2. CDR3 length: 15 residues. Germline CDR1 and CDR2: LNHDA and SQIVND (reference sequence). Trimming removed 5 bases from V and 4 bases from J; junction bases left unmatched: 5. CDR3 nucleotides: TGTGCCAGTAGTCCCAAACTAGCGGGAGGAGAGACCCAGTACTTC. Translated, it gives CASSPKLAGGETQYF.

The rearrangement uses TRBV6-5 and TRBJ2-7, with D tentatively TRBD1 (6 bases). This CDR3 has 13 residues. From germline, CDR1 is MNHEY and CDR2 SVGAGI. Trimming cost V 6 bases and J 7 bases, with 16 bases left between them. The CDR3: CASSTTGIREQYF. CDR3 sequence (DNA): TGTGCCAGCAGCACCACAGGGATCCGGGAGCAGTACTTC.

The V gene is TRBV27, the J gene TRBJ2-1, with D perhaps TRBD1 (6 bases). V lost 2 bases and J lost 4, with 12 bases in between. Germline V lookup: CDR1 MNHEY, CDR2 SMNVEV (reference sequence). This CDR3 spans 15 amino acids. The CDR3 sequence: CASSLSGGSYNEQFF. The DNA of the CDR3 is TGTGCCAGCAGTTTAAGTGGGGGCTCTTACAATGAGCAGTTCTTC.

V usage is TRBV10-3 and J usage is TRBJ2-2; no reliable D call. The V gene's germline CDR1 is ENHRY and CDR2 SYGVKD. The CDR3 is 13 residues long. The germline V and J ends were trimmed by 7 bases and 1 base, with 7 bases remaining between them. CDR3 sequence: CAINGENTGELFF. CDR3 nucleotides: TGTGCCATCAACGGAGAGAACACCGGGGAGCTGTTTTTT.

The chain employs TRBV7-2 and TRBJ1-6; 7 nucleotides align to TRBD1. The CDR3 is made up of 17 amino acids. CDR1 is SGHTA and CDR2 is FQGNSA in the germline V gene. The V segment lost 6 bases and the J segment 0 bases; nucleotides outside the gene matches: 8. The CDR3 nucleotides read TGTGCCAGCAGTCAAATGGGACAGACCTCCTATAATTCACCCCTCCACTTT. Translated, it gives CASSQMGQTSYNSPLHF.

The chain combines TRBV7-7 with TRBJ2-1; 8 positions match TRBD1. V shed 5 bases, J shed 7 bases, and the junction held 7 bases outside the gene matches. Germline V gives CDR1 SSHAT, CDR2 FNYEAQ (reference sequence). CDR3 length: 14 amino acids. This chain's CDR3 is CASSPVTGVNEQFF. CDR3 bases: TGTGCCAGCAGCCCAGTGACAGGGGTTAATGAGCAGTTCTTC.